These 7 T cell receptor beta chains were all obtained from the same sample, sequenced in a study of cytomegalovirus exposure and HLA in healthy donors. PCR employed 60 Vbeta and 13 Jbeta primers. The method was immunoSEQ multiplex PCR; TCRdb's version includes in-frame clones alone and lacks a portion of them. The table lists about 120,000 clones, roughly 87% of them singletons. Sequencing used PBMCs. The receptor source for this set is a woman aged 18-35 years in good health and CMV-seronegative.

The V gene is TRBV7-8, the J gene TRBJ2-7, with 9 bases fitting TRBD1. The CDR3 extends over 13 amino acids. V gave up 4 bases and J gave up 6 bases; unmatched junction bases: 4. Germline V gives CDR1 SGHVS, CDR2 FQNEAQ. This CDR3 is CASSSQGAGEQYF. The CDR3 nucleotides read TGTGCCAGCAGCTCACAGGGGGCCGGCGAGCAGTACTTC.

The chain joins TRBV5-1 to TRBJ1-2; 8 bases map to TRBD1. The V gene's germline CDR1 is SGHRS and CDR2 YFSETQ. This CDR3 is 15 amino acids long. The junction had 10 bases not matched to a gene; V was cut back by 0 bases and J by 9 bases. Here the CDR3 reads CASSLDGSRGLSYTF. CDR3 coding DNA: TGCGCCAGCAGCTTGGATGGTTCCAGGGGGCTGAGCTACACCTTC.

The gene calls are TRBV4-1 and TRBJ2-7, with D possibly being TRBD1 (5 bases). The CDR3 runs to 14 residues. Deletions cut 1 base from V and 4 bases from J, with 11 bases between. The germline V gene has CDR1 MGHRA and CDR2 YSYEKL. CDR3 nucleotides: TGCGCCAGCAGCCAAGGGGTAGGGGCGTACGAGCAGTACTTC. Translating gives CASSQGVGAYEQYF.

The chain carries TRBV6-6 and TRBJ2-5; tentatively, D is TRBD2 (5 bases). Deletions cut 1 base from V and 2 bases from J, with 14 bases between. Germline assignment: CDR1 MNHNY and CDR2 SVGAGI (reference sequence). This CDR3 is built from 16 residues. The CDR3 region is CASSYFDWRGQETQYF. The CDR3 DNA sequence: TGTGCCAGCAGTTACTTTGACTGGCGAGGGCAAGAGACCCAGTACTTC.

This clone has more than one count but fewer than ten. The rearrangement joins TRBV4-3 to TRBJ2-5; 7 positions match TRBD2. The end of the DNA is better explained by TRBJ2-7, so the J call may be wrong. The CDR3 has 17 residues. Germline V gene lookup returns CDR1 LGHNA and CDR2 YSLEER. The CDR3 protein is CASSQVVLGRGNYEQYF. CDR3 DNA sequence: TGCGCCAGCAGCCAAGTGGTTCTAGGGAGGGGCAACTACGAGCAGTACTTC.

This clone was seen more than once but under ten times. The rearrangement joins TRBV29-1 to TRBJ2-3; 8 bases are shared with TRBD1. This CDR3 has 14 residues. The V and J ends lost 5 bases and 0 bases, in that order; junction bases with no gene match: 4. Per germline, CDR1 SQVTM and CDR2 ANQGSEA. The CDR3 loop reads CSVFDRGSTDTQYF. In DNA form, the CDR3 reads TGCAGCGTTTTCGACAGGGGAAGCACAGATACGCAGTATTTT.

This clone appeared once. V gene TRBV6-1 combines with J gene TRBJ2-1, with 8 bases that match TRBD1. The CDR3 totals 16 residues. Per the germline V gene, CDR1 is MNHNS and CDR2 is SASEGT. The V segment lost 4 bases and the J segment 6 bases; nucleotides outside the gene matches: 11. The CDR3 DNA is TGTGCCAGCAGTGCATACTCGACAGGGGCGGTCAATGAGCAGTTCTTC. This encodes CASSAYSTGAVNEQFF.